The 24 T cell receptor beta chains below were found in one sample sequenced in a study of response to subunit inactivated influenza vaccine. Via MiXCR, TCRdb re-called the RT-PCR reads, giving one row per CDR3 protein. Seen here are around 760,000 distinct CDR3 sequences, about 14% observed once, and the top ten hold less than 9%. Sample: PBMCs from blood, taken roughly 2 weeks before vaccination. The receptors shown here come from a man in his fifties or sixties who received an inactivated influenza vaccine.

The gene calls are TRBV5-4 and TRBJ2-7; TRBD1 agrees at 7 bases. The germline V gene has CDR1 SGHNT and CDR2 YYREEE (reference sequence). Trimming took 4 bases from V and 4 from J; bases not matched to a gene: 14. This CDR3 comprises 16 residues. The CDR3 bases are TGTGCCAGCAGCCCCCGGGACAGCCGGATACCTTACGAGCAGTACTTC. Translation: CASSPRDSRIPYEQYF.

This clonotype has a handful of counts. This chain joins TRBV6-2 or TRBV6-3 and TRBJ2-4; D is tentatively TRBD1 or TRBD2 (7 bases each). This CDR3 is built from 18 residues. The V end was cut by 2 bases, the J end by 7 bases, with 24 bases between. Germline CDR1 and CDR2: MNHEY and SVGEGT. In DNA, the CDR3 is TGTGCCAGCAGTTACCCCTACGGGGGAGGGGGCCGGGTGAACATTCAGTACTTC. Translated, it gives CASSYPYGGGGRVNIQYF.

This chain uses TRBV7-9 with TRBJ2-7; TRBD2 is a possible D gene (6 bases). The CDR3 is 15 residues long. Trimming took off 7 bases at V and 2 bases at J, with 18 bases between the two ends. Germline lookup yields CDR1 SEHNR and CDR2 FQNEAQ (reference sequence). The CDR3, as DNA: TGTGCCAGCACCAACTCCCCCGGGGGTCCCTACGAGCAGTACTTC. Its protein product is CASTNSPGGPYEQYF. Full variable domain (missing parts from reference TRBV7-9 and TRBJ2-7): DTGVSQNPRHKITKRGQNVTFRCDPISEHNRLYWYRQTLGQGPEFLTYFQNEAQLEKSRLLSDRFSAERPKGSFSTLEIQRTEQGDSAMYLCASTNSPGGPYEQYFGPGTRLTVT.

This clonotype was seen a few times. The chain has TRBV7-8 and TRBJ2-1; possibly TRBD1 or TRBD2 for D (5 bases each). The germline V gene encodes CDR1 SGHVS and CDR2 FQNEAQ. The V gene lost 1 base and the J gene lost 7 bases, with 20 bases spanning the gap. CDR3 length: 17 residues. CDR3 protein: CASSLDWGSRVENEQFF. CDR3 DNA: TGTGCCAGCAGCTTAGACTGGGGGTCTAGAGTTGAGAATGAGCAGTTCTTC.

This clonotype was seen repeatedly, ten times or more. The rearrangement joins TRBV7-2 to TRBJ2-1, with 8 positions matching TRBD2. The CDR3 runs 16 residues. CDR1 is SGHTA and CDR2 is FQGNSA in the germline V gene. V gave up 5 bases and J gave up 0 bases; unmatched junction bases: 6. CDR3 nucleotide sequence: TGTGCCAGCAGCCTAGGACTAGCCAGCTCCTACAATGAGCAGTTCTTC. Its translation is CASSLGLASSYNEQFF.

This clonotype occurred a few times. The chain carries TRBV4-2 and TRBJ2-6, with D hard to call. This CDR3 spans 16 amino acids. CDR1 and CDR2 from the germline V gene are LGHNA and YNFKEQ. V lost 6 bases and J 2 bases, leaving 14 bases between the germline ends. CDR3 in amino acids: CASSPNPGTGANVLTF. CDR3 sequence (DNA): TGTGCCAGCAGTCCGAACCCGGGTACTGGGGCCAACGTCCTGACTTTC.

This clonotype was seen repeatedly, ten times or more. The gene calls are TRBV7-2 and TRBJ2-1; perhaps TRBD1 as D (5 bases). Germline lookup yields CDR1 SGHTA and CDR2 FQGNSA. The ends were cut back, 1 base at V and 2 bases at J, with 9 bases in the middle. The CDR3 covers 15 residues. The CDR3 DNA reads as TGTGCCAGCAGCTTAGTTTGGGGCGCCTACAATGAGCAGTTCTTC. Translation gives CASSLVWGAYNEQFF.

This clonotype was counted only a few times. DNA for the CDR3: TGTGCCATCAGTGAGTCGATCAAGTTGTTGGGCTACAATGAGCAGTTCTTC. It specifies CAISESIKLLGYNEQFF. J is TRBJ2-1 and V is TRBV10-3; D is uncertain. The CDR3 has 17 amino acids. Trimming stripped 0 bases from V and 3 bases from J, with 15 bases between. CDR1 and CDR2 from the germline V gene are ENHRY and SYGVKD.

The chain uses TRBV27 and TRBJ2-5, with D perhaps TRBD2 (5 bases). CDR1 and CDR2 (germline): MNHEY, SMNVEV (reference sequence). Trimming stripped 1 base from V and 4 bases from J, with 16 bases between. The CDR3 loop spans 16 amino acids. The CDR3 DNA reads as TGTGCCAGCAGTTTATTTTTCGGAGGTTGGACAGAGACCCAGTACTTC. Protein sequence: CASSLFFGGWTETQYF.

V is TRBV5-1 and J is TRBJ1-4; D remains ambiguous. This CDR3 region has 16 residues. The V and J ends lost 3 bases and 6 bases respectively, with 18 bases between them. Germline V gene lookup returns CDR1 SGHRS and CDR2 YFSETQ. The CDR3 DNA reads TGCGCCAGCAGCTCCAGATTACTTTCCCCCGATGAAAAACTGTTTTTT. Its translation is CASSSRLLSPDEKLFF.

This clonotype was observed a few times. V and J are TRBV4-1 and TRBJ1-5; 10 bases are a match to TRBD1. The CDR3 is made up of 18 amino acids. CDR1 MGHRA and CDR2 YSYEKL come from the germline V gene. The V segment lost 4 bases and the J segment 0 bases; nucleotides outside the gene matches: 9. The CDR3 DNA sequence: TGCGCCAGCAGCCCGGTTGGGACAGGGGTACATAGCAATCAGCCCCAGCATTTT. Its protein product is CASSPVGTGVHSNQPQHF.

This clonotype has a handful of counts. The rearrangement links TRBV4-2 to TRBJ1-1; D remains unclear. Germline-derived CDR1 and CDR2 are LGHNA and YNFKEQ. Between the trimmed V and J ends, which lost 0 bases and 0 bases, there was a span of 8 bases. The CDR3 contains 15 residues. CDR3 in amino acids: CASSQEWWMNTEAFF. The CDR3 DNA is TGTGCCAGCAGCCAAGAGTGGTGGATGAACACTGAAGCTTTCTTT.

This clonotype was picked up many times. This CDR3 is CASSRTGLDEQFF. Here the CDR3 DNA reads TGTGCCAGCAGCCGTACCGGGCTCGATGAGCAGTTCTTC. The rearrangement uses TRBV5-5 and TRBJ2-1; D is uncertain. The germline CDR1 and CDR2 sequences are SGHKS and YYEKEE (reference sequence). The germline V and J ends were trimmed by 4 bases and 8 bases, with 13 bases remaining between them. This CDR3 comprises 13 residues.

This clonotype turned up a few times. The chain employs TRBV7-9 and TRBJ2-7; D possibly corresponds to TRBD1 (5 bases). The germline V and J ends were trimmed by 1 base and 0 bases, with 10 bases remaining between them. CDR1 and CDR2 (germline): SEHNR, FQNEAQ (reference sequence). The CDR3 runs 15 residues. CDR3: CASSLGSGLSYEQYF. CDR3 nucleotide sequence: TGTGCCAGCAGCTTAGGCTCAGGGCTCTCCTACGAGCAGTACTTC.

The table lists this clonotype with a few counts. This chain uses TRBV4-3 with TRBJ1-2; TRBD1 matches at 9 bases. V shed 6 bases and J 0 bases; nucleotides not matched to a gene: 14. From germline, CDR1 is LGHNA and CDR2 YSLEER. The CDR3 is 18 amino acids. The CDR3 is CASRPTPADRGTNYGYTF. The CDR3 DNA follows: TGCGCCAGCAGACCCACTCCGGCCGACAGGGGGACTAACTATGGCTACACCTTC.

This clonotype has just a few counts. This chain links TRBV4-1 with TRBJ2-1; TRBD1 matches 7 bases. CDR1 and CDR2 from the germline V gene are MGHRA and YSYEKL. The trim removed 2 bases at V and 8 bases at J, leaving 6 bases unmatched. The CDR3 is made up of 14 amino acids. The CDR3 sequence is CASSQSTGAHEQFF. Here the CDR3 DNA reads TGCGCCAGCAGCCAATCTACAGGGGCCCATGAGCAGTTCTTC.

DNA for the CDR3: TGTGCCAGCAGTCTTGACGGCGGAGGGTTCAACGAGCAGTACTTC. This codes for CASSLDGGGFNEQYF. This sequence joins TRBV12-3 or TRBV12-4 and TRBJ2-7; a possible D gene is TRBD2 (6 bases). V lost 5 bases and J 5 bases, leaving 19 bases between the germline ends. The CDR3 consists of 15 residues.

This clonotype was seen a handful of times. The chain carries TRBV5-1 and TRBJ2-1; 9 nucleotides align to TRBD1. Germline loops: CDR1 SGHRS, CDR2 YFSETQ. The CDR3 sequence is 16 residues long. V lost 3 bases to trimming and J lost 7 bases; unmatched junction nucleotides: 11. The CDR3 DNA reads as TGCGCCAGCAGCTCCTCCCGACAGGGGGTCGTGAATGAGCAGTTCTTC. Amino acids: CASSSSRQGVVNEQFF.

This clonotype has at least ten counts. This chain joins TRBV6-2 or TRBV6-3 and TRBJ2-3, with 7 nucleotides matching TRBD1. The V segment lost 2 bases and the J segment 0 bases; nucleotides outside the gene matches: 14. The CDR3 is made up of 19 amino acids. CDR1 is MNHEY, CDR2 SVGEGT, per germline. The CDR3 bases are TGTGCCAGCAGTTACAACCGCGACAGGGTATCCCAAAGCACAGATACGCAGTATTTT. Protein sequence: CASSYNRDRVSQSTDTQYF.

The J gene is TRBJ2-5, the V gene TRBV12-3 or TRBV12-4; 8 bases fit TRBD1. The CDR3 runs 15 residues. V was clipped by 5 bases and J by 2 bases; unmatched bases: 7. In nucleotides, the CDR3 is TGTGCCAGCAGTAGCCCGACAGGGGATCAAGAGACCCAGTACTTC. It yields the protein CASSSPTGDQETQYF.

This chain links TRBV20-1 with TRBJ2-5; D is tentatively TRBD1 or TRBD2 (5 bases each). This CDR3 spans 11 amino acids. Germline V gene data show CDR1 as DFQATT and CDR2 as SNEGSKA (reference sequence). Here the CDR3 reads CSGYGGETQYF. The CDR3 DNA sequence: TGCAGCGGATATGGGGGAGAGACCCAGTACTTC.

This clonotype turned up a few times. The chain has TRBV29-1 and TRBJ2-5, with a weak D call TRBD2 (5 bases). CDR3 size: 16 residues. Germline V lookup: CDR1 SQVTM, CDR2 ANQGSEA. Between the trimmed V and J ends, which lost 3 bases and 0 bases, there was a span of 17 bases. The CDR3 loop reads CSVDGTGERDQETQYF. The CDR3 DNA follows: TGCAGCGTTGACGGAACTGGGGAGAGGGACCAAGAGACCCAGTACTTC.

In its sample, this clonotype was seen many times. The rearrangement joins TRBV6-2 or TRBV6-3 to TRBJ1-5, with D possibly being TRBD1 (5 bases). CDR3 length: 15 residues. Germline V CDR1 and CDR2: MNHEY, SVGEGT. Trimming shortened V by 3 bases and J by 7 bases, and 16 bases separated the two germline ends. The CDR3 DNA reads TGTGCCAGCAGTTATTTTTTCGTCGGGACCCAGCCCCAGCATTTT. It codes for CASSYFFVGTQPQHF.

This clonotype appeared a few times. The chain has TRBV4-1 and TRBJ1-1; maybe TRBD1 (5 bases). The CDR3 is 16 amino acids. Germline V gene lookup returns CDR1 MGHRA and CDR2 YSYEKL. The ends were cut back, 0 bases at V and 0 bases at J, with 11 bases in the middle. CDR3 sequence: CASSQEIGALNTEAFF. DNA for the CDR3: TGCGCCAGCAGCCAAGAGATTGGGGCCCTGAACACTGAAGCTTTCTTT.